The clone carrying this T cell receptor beta chain was seen only once. What it recognizes is unknown. These data belong to a study of a mutant IDH1 vaccine in newly diagnosed glioma. Overall study: The sex distribution of treated patients was roughly 62% male and roughly 38% female, with a mean age of roughly 40 years.

CDR1 is SGHRS and CDR2 is YFSETQ in the germline V gene. The germline V and J ends were trimmed by 0 bases and 4 bases, with 11 bases remaining between them. The CDR3 runs to 14 residues. Clones were sequenced by immunoSEQ multiplex PCR, and TCRdb holds only the in-frame ones, with some missing. The sample contains roughly 38,000 clones, 80% to 90% of which appear only once. The time point: week 35, safety follow-up. Doses consisted of 300 ug of mutant IDH1 20-mer peptide each, paired with topical imiquimod. This specimen consisted of PBMCs, obtained from a glioma patient whose treatment included an IDH1 peptide vaccine. The sequence was obtained from a man between 35 and 55 years old with glioma. The chain combines TRBV5-1 with TRBJ2-7; D may be TRBD2 (6 bases). The CDR3 sequence is CASSLVAETYEQYF. The CDR3 DNA reads as TGCGCCAGCAGCTTGGTAGCGGAAACTTACGAGCAGTACTTC. The full variable domain, in which reference TRBV5-1 and TRBJ2-7 provide the parts outside the CDR3, is KAGVTQTPRYLIKTRGQQVTLSCSPISGHRSVSWYQQTPGQGLQFLFEYFSETQRNKGNFPGRFSGRQFSNSRSEMNVSTLELGDSALYLCASSLVAETYEQYFGPGTRLTVT.